Below are 9 T cell receptor beta chains sequenced from a single sample in a study of blood T cells in healthy people across ages. With a J-beta primer mix and a sample-barcoded 5' primer, a second PCR ran about 6 to 11 cycles. TCRdb re-called the 5' RACE reads through MiXCR, storing one row per CDR3 protein. This table has about 650,000 distinct CDR3 sequences, 40% to 65% appearing once. Material for sequencing was blood. These receptors were obtained from a woman at least 80 years old in good health.

Concerning this clonotype itself: This may arise from a read error, as a much more abundant clone is one base away. The chain has TRBV6-4 and TRBJ2-1, with D possibly being TRBD2 (6 bases). Trimming stripped 2 bases from V and 6 bases from J, with 11 bases between. This CDR3 has 14 residues. Germline V gene data show CDR1 as MRHNA and CDR2 as SNTAGT. CDR3 DNA: TGTGCCAGCAGTGACGTGACTAGGAGCAATGAGCAGTTCTTC. As protein: CASSDVTRSNEQFF.

With regard to this clonotype: A much larger clonotype is one base distant, so this may be a read error. The gene calls are TRBV27 and TRBJ2-5, with D uncertain. V lost 6 bases and J 11 bases, leaving 16 bases between the germline ends. Germline V lookup: CDR1 MNHEY, CDR2 SMNVEV (reference sequence). The CDR3 contains 12 residues. This chain's CDR3 is CASSPFGNEQYF. CDR3 sequence (DNA): TGTGCCAGCAGCCCATTTGGTAATGAGCAGTACTTC.

This clonotype was observed at least ten times. The chain carries TRBV6-5 and TRBJ1-2; tentatively, D is TRBD1 (6 bases). The germline gives CDR1 MNHEY, CDR2 SVGAGI. The length of the CDR3 is 16 residues. V lost 0 bases to trimming and J lost 4 bases, with 15 bases between them. DNA for the CDR3: TGTGCCAGCAGTTACTCACTCGGGGGCAGGGCCTATGGCTACACCTTC. This encodes CASSYSLGGRAYGYTF.

The sample holds a few counts of this clonotype. J is TRBJ1-1 and V is TRBV2, with D unclear. CDR1 SNHLY and CDR2 FYNNEI come from the germline V gene. Trimming took off 3 bases at V and 4 bases at J, with 9 bases between the two ends. The CDR3 contains 13 residues. CDR3 DNA: TGTGCCAGCAGTGACCAAGAGGGCACTGAAGCTTTCTTT. Residues: CASSDQEGTEAFF.

This CDR3 reads CASSHSEGANTEAFF. CDR3 coding DNA: TGCGCCAGCAGCCATAGCGAGGGGGCGAACACTGAAGCTTTCTTT. The V gene is TRBV5-1, the J gene TRBJ1-1, with TRBD1 identical over 7 bases. Germline assignment: CDR1 SGHRS and CDR2 YFSETQ. The CDR3 contains 15 residues. V trimming: 4 bases; J trimming: 1 base; junction bases outside the gene matches: 7.

The chain employs TRBV4-2 and TRBJ2-7, with TRBD2 identical over 10 bases. The better agreement between TRBJ2-5 and the DNA end casts doubt on the J call. The CDR3 spans 21 residues. CDR1 LGHNA and CDR2 YNFKEQ come from the germline V gene. In DNA, the CDR3 is TGTGCCAGCAGCCAAGAAGGTTGGGCTAGGGGTCGACTAGCGGGCGGGGAGACCCAGTACTTC. Translation gives CASSQEGWARGRLAGGETQYF.

CDR3 DNA: TGTGCCTCATCTAGGCTCAAGACTGAGCAGTTCTTC. This gives the protein CASSRLKTEQFF. This rearrangement joins TRBV30 to TRBJ2-1; no clear D gene. The germline gives CDR1 GTSNPN, CDR2 SVGIG (reference sequence). The germline V and J ends were trimmed by 7 bases and 9 bases, with 16 bases remaining between them. The length of the CDR3 is 12 residues.

Ten or more counts support this clonotype. The chain employs TRBV2 and TRBJ2-1; D is unclear. This CDR3 is 11 amino acids long. Per the germline V gene, CDR1 is SNHLY and CDR2 is FYNNEI. Trimming took 6 bases from V and 15 from J, leaving 15 bases between them. This CDR3 is CASSTSESLFF. CDR3 in DNA: TGTGCCAGCAGCACCAGCGAGTCGTTGTTCTTC.

V usage is TRBV6-6 and J usage is TRBJ2-7, with 9 bases matching TRBD1. V lost 2 bases and J lost 4; bases outside the gene matches: 6. Germline CDR1 MNHNY, CDR2 SVGAGI (reference sequence). The CDR3 length is 15 residues. CDR3 loop: CASSYEVDRGYEQYF. Written as DNA, the CDR3 is TGTGCCAGCAGTTACGAGGTGGACAGGGGTTACGAGCAGTACTTC.